This TCR beta chain emerged from a study of blood T cells in healthy people across ages. The study, taken as a whole, reports: Observed TCR beta diversity showed a strong correlation with the percentage of naive T cells as measured by flow cytometry. Unknown donor CMV status possibly confounded expanded clonotype changes. Both higher diversity and more naive CD4+ cells marked long-lived donors when set against aged donors.

Details on this clonotype: Its antigen is still unknown.

CDR3 length equals 15 residues. Per germline, CDR1 LGHDT and CDR2 YNNKEL (reference sequence). Trimming removed 3 bases from V and 5 bases from J, with 16 bases in between. Together with a sample-barcoded 5' primer, a J-beta primer mix was included in a second PCR lasting about 6 to 12 cycles. Each cDNA molecule, via a template-switch adaptor with 12 random nucleotides, was tagged. TCRdb processed the 5' RACE reads anew with MiXCR; each CDR3 protein has one entry. The sample consists of around 1.7 million distinct CDR3 sequences, about 30% of them appearing once. The receptor was isolated from a woman aged 30 to 39 in good health. Sample: blood. The J gene is TRBJ1-1, the V gene TRBV3-1; D unresolved. This CDR3 reads CASSQAALDATEAFF. The CDR3 DNA sequence: TGTGCCAGCAGCCAGGCAGCACTAGACGCGACTGAAGCTTTCTTT. The full variable domain, in which reference TRBV3-1 and TRBJ1-1 provide the parts outside the CDR3, is DTAVSQTPKYLVTQMGNDKSIKCEQNLGHDTMYWYKQDSKKFLKIMFSYNNKELIINETVPNRFSPKSPDKAHLNLHINSLELGDSAVYFCASSQAALDATEAFFGQGTRLTVV.